Reported below is one TCR beta chain. The target antigen is unknown. TCRdb's copy holds only in-frame clones and misses some; the assay was immunoSEQ multiplex PCR. The sample yields tens of thousands of clones, 93% seen once. Time point given: newly diagnosed, previously untreated cHL patient sample. Serving as comparison were PBMCs from newly diagnosed, untreated classical Hodgkin lymphoma, which were sequenced alongside the relapsed/refractory trial patients. The sample originates from a study of PD-1 blockade in classical Hodgkin lymphoma. The germline gives CDR1 LNHDA, CDR2 SQIVND (reference sequence). The V gene lost 7 bases and the J gene lost 5 bases, with 17 bases spanning the gap. CDR3 length: 14 amino acids. Broader study findings: Reported baseline diversity: healthy donors highest, relapsed/refractory patients lowest. There remain no defined causes for the repertoire differences, which possibly reflect disease activity or prior therapy.

The receptor was derived from a human donor with classical Hodgkin lymphoma. The chain carries TRBV19 and TRBJ1-2; tentative D call: TRBD1 (5 bases). Sequencing input: peripheral blood mononuclear cells (PBMCs). The CDR3 region is CASTPGGGGYGYTF. In nucleotides, the CDR3 is TGTGCCAGTACCCCGGGGGGGGGTGGATATGGCTACACCTTC.